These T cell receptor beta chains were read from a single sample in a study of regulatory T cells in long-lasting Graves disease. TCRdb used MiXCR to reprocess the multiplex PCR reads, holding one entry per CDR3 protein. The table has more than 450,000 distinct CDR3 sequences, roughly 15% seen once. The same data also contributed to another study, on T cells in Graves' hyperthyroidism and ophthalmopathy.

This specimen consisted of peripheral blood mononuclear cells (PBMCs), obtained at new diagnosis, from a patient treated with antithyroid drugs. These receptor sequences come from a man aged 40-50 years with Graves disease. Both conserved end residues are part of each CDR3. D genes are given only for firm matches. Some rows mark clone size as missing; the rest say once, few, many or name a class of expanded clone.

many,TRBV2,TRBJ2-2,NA,TGTGCCAGCAGTGCCTATAACACCGGGGAGCTGTTTTTT,CASSAYNTGELFF
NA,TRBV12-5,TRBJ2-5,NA,TGTGCTAGTGGTTTGGTACTGGGGGGGGCGTATGAGACCCAGTACTTC,CASGLVLGGAYETQYF
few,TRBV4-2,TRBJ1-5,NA,TGTGCCAGCAGCCAGGGACGGGGAGGGGCTCAGCCCCAGCATTTT,CASSQGRGGAQPQHF
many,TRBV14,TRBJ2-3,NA,TGTGCCAGCAGCCAAGGTCGGTCGATTTCGGGGGATACGCAGTATTTT,CASSQGRSISGDTQYF
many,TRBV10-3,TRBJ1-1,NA,TGTGCCATCCAACGAGGACAGAACACTGAAGCTTTCTTT,CAIQRGQNTEAFF
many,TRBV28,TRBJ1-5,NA,TGTGCCAGCAGTTTAACTCAGCCCCAGCATTTT,CASSLTQPQHF
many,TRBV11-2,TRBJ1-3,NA,TGTGCCAGCAGCTTCACGGACAAGCCCCCAGGAAACACCATATATTTT,CASSFTDKPPGNTIYF
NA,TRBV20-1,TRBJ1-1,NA,TGCAGTGCTAGAGATCTGGGGGCTTTCTTT,CSARDLGAFF
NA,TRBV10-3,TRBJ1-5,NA,TGTGCCATCAGTGAAGTAGGTGATCAGCCCCAGCATTTT,CAISEVGDQPQHF
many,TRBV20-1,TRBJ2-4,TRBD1,TGCAGTGCTAGGACAGGGAAAGGCGGTCTAGCCAAAAACATTCAGTACTTC,CSARTGKGGLAKNIQYF
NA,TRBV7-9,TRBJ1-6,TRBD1,TGTGCCAGCAGCTTGGGACAGGGGACCTATAATTCACCCCTCCACTTT,CASSLGQGTYNSPLHF
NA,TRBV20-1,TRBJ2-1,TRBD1,TGCAGTGCCTTCGGACAGGGAGGCGAGCAGTTCTTC,CSAFGQGGEQFF
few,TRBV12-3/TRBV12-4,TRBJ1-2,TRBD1,TGTGCCAGCAGTCCCCACAGGGGGCAGGGCTATGGCTACACCTTC,CASSPHRGQGYGYTF
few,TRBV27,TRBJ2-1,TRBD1,TGTGCCAGCAGTTTAGTAGCCGGGACAGGGTCCTACAATGAGCAGTTCTTC,CASSLVAGTGSYNEQFF
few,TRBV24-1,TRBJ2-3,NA,TGTGCCACCAGTGATCGGACTCCTGCGGGAGATACGCAGTATTTT,CATSDRTPAGDTQYF
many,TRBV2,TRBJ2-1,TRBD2,TGTGCCAGCAGGAAAGGCGGGAGGGGATCTGGGGGTGAGCAGTTCTTC,CASRKGGRGSGGEQFF
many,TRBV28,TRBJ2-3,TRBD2,TGTGCCAGCAGTTTAGCGCCTAGCGGGGGAAGCACAGATACGCAGTATTTT,CASSLAPSGGSTDTQYF
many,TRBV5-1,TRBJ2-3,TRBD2,TGCGCCGGCAGCTCCAAGACTAGCGGGAAGGTAGATACGCAGTATTTT,CAGSSKTSGKVDTQYF
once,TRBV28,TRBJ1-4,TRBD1,TGTGCCAGCAGTTTACAGGGGACAGCTAACGAAAAACTGTTTTTT,CASSLQGTANEKLFF
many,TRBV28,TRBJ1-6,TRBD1,TGTGCCAGCAGTTTATTGGGACAGGGGGACTTTAATTCACCCCTCCACTTT,CASSLLGQGDFNSPLHF
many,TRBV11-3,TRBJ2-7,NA,TGTGCCAGCAGCCCGGGTTCCGAGCAGTACTTC,CASSPGSEQYF
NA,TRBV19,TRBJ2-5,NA,TGTGCCAGTAAGACGGGTGAGACCCAGTACTTC,CASKTGETQYF
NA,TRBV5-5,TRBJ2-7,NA,TGTGCCAGCAGCTTGGCCAGGACTAACTACGAGCAGTACTTC,CASSLARTNYEQYF
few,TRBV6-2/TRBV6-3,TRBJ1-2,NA,TGTGCCAGCAACCAGGGGATCTATGGCTACACCTTC,CASNQGIYGYTF
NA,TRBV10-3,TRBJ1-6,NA,TGTGCCATCAGTGACTTAACCGGGATAGGTTCACCCCTCCACTTT,CAISDLTGIGSPLHF
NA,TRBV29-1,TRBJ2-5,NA,TGCAGCGTTGAAGATTGGTCAGGGGAATATTGGGAGACCCAGTACTTC,CSVEDWSGEYWETQYF
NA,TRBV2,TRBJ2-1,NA,TGTGCCAGCAGTGAAGGGGCGTACAATGAGCAGTTCTTC,CASSEGAYNEQFF